These 23 T cell receptor beta chains share one sample of origin, sequenced in a study of technical replicates of blood from several donors. TCRdb's table, derived via immunoSEQ multiplex PCR, lists solely in-frame clones and lacks some. The sample lists roughly 12,000 clones; 90% to 95% were seen once. What was sequenced was PBMCs. These receptors came from a human donor in good health.

The chain links TRBV4-1 to TRBJ2-7; TRBD1 is a possible D gene (5 bases). Trimming shortened V by 0 bases and J by 2 bases, and 14 bases separated the two germline ends. The CDR3 contains 16 residues. Per germline, CDR1 MGHRA and CDR2 YSYEKL. Here the CDR3 reads CASSQDEWGYTYEQYF. The CDR3 DNA sequence: TGCGCCAGCAGCCAAGATGAGTGGGGCTACACCTACGAGCAGTACTTC.

This clone was seen a few times. The chain recombines TRBV11-3 with TRBJ2-5; 8 bases agree with TRBD2. V was pared by 5 bases and J by 4 bases, with 6 bases of the junction left unmatched. The CDR3 covers 14 residues. Germline V gene lookup returns CDR1 SGHNT and CDR2 YENEEA. The CDR3 DNA reads TGTGCCAGCAGCCGCGGGGGGCAGGGAGAGACCCAGTACTTC. Translated, it gives CASSRGGQGETQYF.

DNA of the CDR3: TGTGCCAGTAGTCTAACGGGACAGGAGGGCTACACCTTC. Translated, it gives CASSLTGQEGYTF. The genes are TRBV19 and TRBJ1-2; the match to TRBD1 covers 8 bases. Germline CDR1 reads LNHDA; CDR2 reads SQIVND (reference sequence). J lost 8 bases, V lost 5 bases, and 7 bases had no gene match. The CDR3 sequence is 13 residues long.

V gene TRBV27 combines with J gene TRBJ2-7, with 12 nucleotides matching TRBD2. V lost 3 bases to trimming and J lost 4 bases; unmatched junction nucleotides: 10. Germline V gene data show CDR1 as MNHEY and CDR2 as SMNVEV (reference sequence). This CDR3 has 17 amino acids. DNA for the CDR3: TGTGCCAGCAGTTTCTCTACTACGACTAGCGGGAGTTACGAGCAGTACTTC. Protein: CASSFSTTTSGSYEQYF.

The chain uses TRBV28 and TRBJ2-1; 7 bases are shared with TRBD1. Per germline, CDR1 MDHEN and CDR2 SYDVKM. The CDR3 extends over 15 amino acids. Trimming at V came to 2 bases and at J to 4 bases, leaving 5 bases not matched to a gene. Here the CDR3 DNA reads TGTGCCAGCAGTTTACCCCAGGGGGATTACAATGAGCAGTTCTTC. This gives the protein CASSLPQGDYNEQFF.

This clone came up once. The chain couples TRBV10-1 to TRBJ2-7, with D possibly TRBD2 on 5 matching bases. Per the germline V gene, CDR1 is WNHNN and CDR2 is SYGVQD (reference sequence). The CDR3 runs 16 residues. Trimming cost V 5 bases and J 6 bases, with 23 bases left between them. CDR3 protein: CASSQTKAVAPCEQYF. CDR3 bases: TGCGCCAGCAGTCAAACGAAAGCGGTAGCTCCTTGCGAGCAGTACTTC.

The V and J genes are TRBV28 and TRBJ2-6; 7 bases are shared with TRBD2. Germline V gives CDR1 MDHEN, CDR2 SYDVKM. Trimming at V came to 2 bases and at J to 2 bases, leaving 12 bases not matched to a gene. The CDR3 contains 19 residues. DNA of the CDR3: TGTGCCAGCAGTTTACTAGCGGCGCGGTCTGGGACTGGGGCCAACGTCCTGACTTTC. It encodes CASSLLAARSGTGANVLTF. The full variable domain, rest sourced from reference TRBV28 and TRBJ2-6, is DVKVTQSSRYLVKRTGEKVFLECVQDMDHENMFWYRQDPGLGLRLIYFSYDVKMKEKGDIPEGYSVSREKKERFSLILESASTNQTSMYLCASSLLAARSGTGANVLTFGAGSRLTVL.

This chain uses TRBV6-5 with TRBJ2-3; weak D call: TRBD2 (5 bases). The CDR3 extends over 13 amino acids. Trimming took 5 bases from V and 1 from J, leaving 7 bases between them. Germline values: CDR1 MNHEY, CDR2 SVGAGI. CDR3 bases: TGTGCCAGCAGTAAACTAGGCACAGATACGCAGTATTTT. Its translation: CASSKLGTDTQYF.

V usage is TRBV6-1 and J usage is TRBJ2-5, with 7 bases matching TRBD1. Germline CDR1 is MNHNS and CDR2 is SASEGT. This CDR3 is 15 amino acids long. The V segment lost 6 bases and the J segment 1 base; nucleotides outside the gene matches: 8. Here the CDR3 DNA reads TGTGCCAGCAGCCCAAGGGACAGCCGCCAAGAGACCCAGTACTTC. It specifies CASSPRDSRQETQYF.

The CDR3 nucleotides read TGTGCCAGTAGTATTATGGTCCAGGTCGGGGAGCTGTTTTTT. Its translation: CASSIMVQVGELFF. This chain connects TRBV19 to TRBJ2-2; D remains unclear. CDR1 LNHDA and CDR2 SQIVND come from the germline V gene (reference sequence). CDR3 length: 14 amino acids. Trimming pared 3 bases from V and 7 bases from J, leaving 12 bases between.

The gene calls are TRBV5-1 and TRBJ2-1, with D tentatively TRBD1 (5 bases). V shed 7 bases and J shed 5 bases, with 13 bases lying between them. This CDR3 has 13 amino acids. Germline lookup yields CDR1 SGHRS and CDR2 YFSETQ. In nucleotides, the CDR3 is TGCGCCAGCTCGATTCAGGGCCACAATGAGCAGTTCTTC. Translation gives CASSIQGHNEQFF.

The V and J genes are TRBV30 and TRBJ2-5, with TRBD2 matching 14 bases. V shed 8 bases and J 9 bases; nucleotides not matched to a gene: 8. The length of the CDR3 is 13 residues. Germline values: CDR1 GTSNPN, CDR2 SVGIG (reference sequence). The CDR3 sequence: CAGGTSGSQSQYF. Here the CDR3 DNA reads TGTGCCGGGGGGACTAGCGGGAGTCAATCCCAGTACTTC.

The chain carries TRBV7-9 and TRBJ2-3; 9 nucleotides align to TRBD1. Germline V CDR1 and CDR2: SEHNR, FQNEAQ (reference sequence). The trim removed 1 base at V and 3 bases at J, leaving 2 bases unmatched. This CDR3 is 15 amino acids long. CDR3 sequence: CASSLGTGDTDTQYF. The CDR3 DNA reads TGTGCCAGCAGCTTAGGGACAGGGGATACAGATACGCAGTATTTT.

This clone was recorded only once. The rearrangement links TRBV5-6 to TRBJ2-7; 10 bases map to TRBD1. CDR3 length equals 13 residues. From germline, CDR1 is SGHDT and CDR2 YYEEEE. J lost 6 bases, V lost 7 bases, and 7 bases had no gene match. The chain's CDR3 is CASSATGGGEQYF. CDR3 coding DNA: TGTGCCAGCTCCGCGACAGGGGGCGGCGAGCAGTACTTC.

CDR3 sequence: CASSLGRASGTGELFF. CDR3 nucleotide sequence: TGTGCCAGCAGCTTAGGACGGGCTAGCGGGACCGGGGAGCTGTTTTTT. The chain is built from TRBV7-8 and TRBJ2-2; 8 bases agree with TRBD2. This CDR3 comprises 16 residues. CDR1 is SGHVS, CDR2 FQNEAQ, per germline. V trimming: 1 base; J trimming: 5 bases; junction bases outside the gene matches: 6. Variable domain in full (rest from reference TRBV7-8 and TRBJ2-2): GAGVSQSPRYKVAKRGQDVALRCDPISGHVSLFWYQQALGQGPEFLTYFQNEAQLDKSGLPSDRFFAERPEGSVSTLKIQRTQQEDSAVYLCASSLGRASGTGELFFGEGSRLTVL.

The V and J genes are TRBV4-1 and TRBJ2-7; D is unclear. Trimming cost V 0 bases and J 2 bases, with 14 bases left between them. The V gene's germline CDR1 is MGHRA and CDR2 YSYEKL. The CDR3 spans 16 residues. The CDR3 sequence: CASSQEDSPRTYEQYF. In nucleotides, the CDR3 is TGCGCCAGCAGCCAAGAGGATAGCCCAAGAACCTACGAGCAGTACTTC.

The chain carries TRBV5-8 and TRBJ1-1; D gene unclear. The CDR3 has 14 amino acids. V was shortened by 0 bases and J by 0 bases, with 6 bases between the two germline ends. Germline V gives CDR1 SGHTS, CDR2 YDEGEE. The CDR3 protein is CASSLGGMNTEAFF. For the CDR3, the DNA is TGTGCCAGCAGCTTGGGCGGCATGAACACTGAAGCTTTCTTT. The full variable domain, with the rest looked up from reference TRBV5-8 and TRBJ1-1, is EAGVTQSPTHLIKTRGQQATLRCSPISGHTSVYWYQQALGLGLQFLLWYDEGEERNRGNFPPRFSGRQFPNYSSELNVNALELEDSALYLCASSLGGMNTEAFFGQGTRLTVV.

This chain joins TRBV6-5 and TRBJ1-1; 9 bases agree with TRBD1. CDR1 MNHEY and CDR2 SVGAGI come from the germline V gene. The V segment lost 6 bases and the J segment 7 bases; nucleotides outside the gene matches: 3. This CDR3 has 12 residues. The CDR3 loop reads CASSRTGDEAFF. Written as DNA, the CDR3 is TGTGCCAGCAGCCGGACAGGGGATGAAGCTTTCTTT.

The rearrangement uses TRBV7-9 and TRBJ2-7; a possible D gene is TRBD1 (6 bases). The V gene lost 4 bases and the J gene lost 4 bases, with 11 bases spanning the gap. The germline V gene encodes CDR1 SEHNR and CDR2 FQNEAQ (reference sequence). The CDR3 covers 13 residues. The CDR3 sequence is CASSSGQLYEQYF. CDR3 nucleotide sequence: TGTGCCAGCAGCTCCGGACAGCTATACGAGCAGTACTTC.

This chain connects TRBV6-5 to TRBJ2-3, with 12 bases that match TRBD2. Germline CDR1 reads MNHEY; CDR2 reads SVGAGI. The V and J ends lost 2 bases and 8 bases, in that order; junction bases with no gene match: 8. The CDR3 sequence is 16 residues long. Here the CDR3 DNA reads TGTGCCAGCAGTTACAACCTAGCGGGAGGGCCTATTACGCAGTATTTT. Amino acid sequence: CASSYNLAGGPITQYF.

The chain uses TRBV9 and TRBJ1-1; TRBD1 might be the D (6 bases). With 2 bases removed from V and 7 bases from J, the gap between germline ends came to 18 bases. This CDR3 comprises 15 residues. Germline V CDR1 and CDR2: SGDLS, YYNGEE. The CDR3 bases are TGTGCCAGCAGCGTGTCAGGACAGCCGAATCGTGAAGCTTTCTTT. The encoded protein is CASSVSGQPNREAFF.

This clone was seen only once. This chain uses TRBV7-9 with TRBJ2-4, with a weak D call TRBD2 (6 bases). With 6 bases removed from V and 8 bases from J, the gap between germline ends came to 14 bases. The CDR3 totals 13 residues. Germline V gene sequence: CDR1 SEHNR, CDR2 FQNEAQ (reference sequence). The CDR3 loop reads CASSGGSGHIQYF. The CDR3 bases are TGTGCCAGCAGTGGAGGGTCCGGGCACATTCAGTACTTC.

The chain's CDR3 is CASSLGLAGEVEQFF. The CDR3 region has the DNA TGTGCCAGCAGCTTGGGACTAGCGGGAGAAGTTGAGCAGTTCTTC. The chain combines TRBV7-9 with TRBJ2-1, with 14 bases aligning to TRBD2. From germline, CDR1 is SEHNR and CDR2 FQNEAQ (reference sequence). J lost 9 bases, V lost 3 bases, and 4 bases had no gene match. CDR3 length equals 15 residues.